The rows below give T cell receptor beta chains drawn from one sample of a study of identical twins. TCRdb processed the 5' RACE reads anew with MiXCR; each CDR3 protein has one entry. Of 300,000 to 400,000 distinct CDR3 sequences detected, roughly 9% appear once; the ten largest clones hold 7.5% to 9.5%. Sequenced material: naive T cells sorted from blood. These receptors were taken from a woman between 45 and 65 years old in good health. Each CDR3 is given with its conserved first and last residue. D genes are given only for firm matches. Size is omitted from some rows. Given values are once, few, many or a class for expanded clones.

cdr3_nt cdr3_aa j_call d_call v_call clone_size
TGCGCCAGCAGCTTGGCCCCCAGGGAAGAGACCCAGTACTTC CASSLAPREETQYF TRBJ2-5 NA TRBV5-1 NA
TGTGCCACCCTAGCGGGAGGGCCGGATACGCAGTATTTT CATLAGGPDTQYF TRBJ2-3 TRBD2 TRBV10-3 many
TGTGCCAGCATTAGGACAGGGCCCTCCTACAATGAGCAGTTCTTC CASIRTGPSYNEQFF TRBJ2-1 TRBD1 TRBV12-3/TRBV12-4 NA
TGTGCCATCACCGAAAACATCGGCCAAGAGACCCAGTACTTC CAITENIGQETQYF TRBJ2-5 NA TRBV10-3 NA
TGCAGCGTTGAAAAGGGGCAAAACATTCAGTACTTC CSVEKGQNIQYF TRBJ2-4 NA TRBV29-1 many
TGTGCCAGCAGCCGCGTTCTGACAGGGGTTAGTAGCTACGAGCAGTACTTC CASSRVLTGVSSYEQYF TRBJ2-7 TRBD1 TRBV7-9 many
TGTGCCAGCAGTCAGTCGGCAGAAGGCTACGAGCAGTACTTC CASSQSAEGYEQYF TRBJ2-7 NA TRBV6-5 NA
TGTGCCAGCAGCTTAAATCAGAATGAAAAACTGTTTTTT CASSLNQNEKLFF TRBJ1-4 NA TRBV7-6 many
TGTGCCAGCAGCCAAGGGGGGGGTACCCAGTACTTC CASSQGGGTQYF TRBJ2-5 TRBD2 TRBV3-1 NA
TGCAGTGCCCAGGACAGATGGGAGACCCAGTACTTC CSAQDRWETQYF TRBJ2-5 NA TRBV20-1 NA
TGCAGTGCTAGAGTGTCGAACACTGAAGCTTTCTTT CSARVSNTEAFF TRBJ1-1 NA TRBV20-1 many
TGTGCCAGCACCAACAGGGGTTCCAATGAAAAACTGTTTTTT CASTNRGSNEKLFF TRBJ1-4 TRBD1 TRBV18 few
TGTGCCAGCTCACCATTGGGTCTAGCTGAGGAGACCCAGTACTTC CASSPLGLAEETQYF TRBJ2-5 NA TRBV18 NA
TGTGCCAGCAGTTTTGCGACAGGGGGTGGCTACACCTTC CASSFATGGGYTF TRBJ1-2 TRBD1 TRBV27 NA
TGTGCCACCAGTGATTTGGGGACAATCAACACCGGGGAGCTGTTTTTT CATSDLGTINTGELFF TRBJ2-2 NA TRBV24-1 many
TGCGCCAGCCCGGTGGGACAGATCGGCTCAGAGACCCAGTACTTC CASPVGQIGSETQYF TRBJ2-5 TRBD1 TRBV10-2 few
TGCGCCAGCGGGTCCGGACGCATACCGAACACCGGGGAGCTGTTTTTT CASGSGRIPNTGELFF TRBJ2-2 NA TRBV5-1 NA
TGCGCCAGCAGCTTCGACGGGGGCAATCAGCCCCAGCATTTT CASSFDGGNQPQHF TRBJ1-5 NA TRBV5-1 few
TGCAGCGATGGACCCCGAGAGGATGAGCAGTTCTTC CSDGPREDEQFF TRBJ2-1 NA TRBV29-1 many
TGTGCCAGCAGCCCCGATCCTAGGGGCTATGGCTACACCTTC CASSPDPRGYGYTF TRBJ1-2 NA TRBV5-6 many
TGTGCCAGCGACCTGGTGGGGACCCAGTACTTC CASDLVGTQYF TRBJ2-5 NA TRBV2 NA
TGCAGTTCTCCGACTGGGACCAATGAGCAGTTCTTC CSSPTGTNEQFF TRBJ2-1 NA TRBV20-1 NA
TGTGCCAGCTTACAGGGGGATACGCAGTATTTT CASLQGDTQYF TRBJ2-3 TRBD1 TRBV6-6 NA
TGTGCCAGCAGCCAAGGGCCCGTTAATCAGCCCCAGCATTTT CASSQGPVNQPQHF TRBJ1-5 NA TRBV3-1 many
TGTGCCATCAGTGACGAGTTGGGCACTGAAGCTTTCTTT CAISDELGTEAFF TRBJ1-1 NA TRBV10-3 NA
TGTGCCAGCAGTTGGGACCAGACCTTCTACGAGCAGTACTTC CASSWDQTFYEQYF TRBJ2-7 NA TRBV12-3/TRBV12-4 many
TGTGCCATCAGTGAGAGACTAGGGAGAAGCAATGAGCAGTTCTTC CAISERLGRSNEQFF TRBJ2-1 NA TRBV10-3 NA
TGTGCCAGCAGTTTAGAGAGCCTTTGGTCTAGCTCCTACAATGAGCAGTTCTTC CASSLESLWSSSYNEQFF TRBJ2-1 NA TRBV12-3/TRBV12-4 NA
TGTGCCACTGACCGGGAATACACCGGGGAGCTGTTTTTT CATDREYTGELFF TRBJ2-2 NA TRBV7-9 few
TGTGCCAGCAGCCAGGACAGGAGGAACACCGGGGAGCTGTTTTTT CASSQDRRNTGELFF TRBJ2-2 TRBD1 TRBV7-2 NA
TGTGCCAGCAGCTTTAAGCGGATGGGTCCAGATACGCAGTATTTT CASSFKRMGPDTQYF TRBJ2-3 NA TRBV7-8 few
TGTGCCATCAGCCCCGGGGGGACAGCTTCCTACGAGCAGTACTTC CAISPGGTASYEQYF TRBJ2-7 NA TRBV10-3 many
TGTGCCAGCAGCTACAGGGACCATAACTATGGCTACACCTTC CASSYRDHNYGYTF TRBJ1-2 NA TRBV2 many
TGTGCCAGCAGCTTAAGCGGTGATTGGGAGAACACTGAAGCTTTCTTT CASSLSGDWENTEAFF TRBJ1-1 NA TRBV13 few
TGCAGCGTTGAGGGCGTCAGCGTCCAAGAGACCCAGTACTTC CSVEGVSVQETQYF TRBJ2-5 NA TRBV29-1 NA
TGTGCCAGCAGTATGACAGAATCCTATAATTCACCCCTCCACTTT CASSMTESYNSPLHF TRBJ1-6 NA TRBV25-1 many
TGTGCCTGGAGTCCGGGACAGGGGGCCCAGCCCCAGCATTTT CAWSPGQGAQPQHF TRBJ1-5 TRBD1 TRBV30 NA
TGTGCCAGCAGTTACTTGGCTAGCGGGAGGCAAGATACGCAGTATTTT CASSYLASGRQDTQYF TRBJ2-3 TRBD2 TRBV6-2/TRBV6-3 many
TGTGCCATCATAGACAGGAACACTGAAGCTTTCTTT CAIIDRNTEAFF TRBJ1-1 NA TRBV19 NA
TGTGCCAGCGGGACAGAATACACTGAAGCTTTCTTT CASGTEYTEAFF TRBJ1-1 TRBD1 TRBV2 many
TGTGCCAGCAGGATGGAGACAGGGCTGCCTCTAGCCAAAAACATTCAGTACTTC CASRMETGLPLAKNIQYF TRBJ2-4 TRBD1 TRBV6-4 NA
TGTGCCAGCAGGCGAGGGACAAGGAACACTGAAGCTTTCTTT CASRRGTRNTEAFF TRBJ1-1 NA TRBV6-6 NA
TGTGCCAGCAGTCGAGGAGTTGGCTCAGATACGCAGTATTTT CASSRGVGSDTQYF TRBJ2-3 NA TRBV12-3/TRBV12-4 NA
TGTGCCAGCAGCCGGAGGGAAAAACTGTTTTTT CASSRREKLFF TRBJ1-4 NA TRBV3-1 few
TGCAGTGCAGCAGCGGGAGGGTACAATGAGCAGTTCTTC CSAAAGGYNEQFF TRBJ2-1 TRBD2 TRBV20-1 few
TGCAGTGCTAGTTGGCCCTTTAGCGGGAGTTTAGATGAGCAGTTCTTC CSASWPFSGSLDEQFF TRBJ2-1 TRBD2 TRBV20-1 few
TGTGCCAGCAGCCAAGGGGTACAGGACCCCACCGGGGAGCTGTTTTTT CASSQGVQDPTGELFF TRBJ2-2 NA TRBV4-2 many
TGCGCCAGCAGCCAGGTGGGAAGGAAGAAGACCGGGGAGCTGTTTTTT CASSQVGRKKTGELFF TRBJ2-2 NA TRBV4-1 NA
TGTGCCAGCAGCCAAACTAGCGGGAGGGAGGGAACCCAGTACTTC CASSQTSGREGTQYF TRBJ2-5 TRBD2 TRBV3-1 NA
TGTGCCATCAGCCCAGGGTTAGCGGGAGGCGAGCAGTACTTC CAISPGLAGGEQYF TRBJ2-7 TRBD2 TRBV10-3 few
TGCAGTGCTAGGGGGCTGTTGTTGGGTGATGAGCAGTTCTTC CSARGLLLGDEQFF TRBJ2-1 NA TRBV20-1 few
TGCAGCGTTGAGTGGGCACAGAACTATGGCTACACCTTC CSVEWAQNYGYTF TRBJ1-2 NA TRBV29-1 NA
TGCAGTGCTAGTGCTTTAGATACGCAGTATTTT CSASALDTQYF TRBJ2-3 NA TRBV20-1 NA
TGCGCCAGCAGCTTGGTTTTGAAAACATCCGACACTGAAGCTTTCTTT CASSLVLKTSDTEAFF TRBJ1-1 NA TRBV5-1 NA
TGTGCCAGCAACGGCGGGGAGCTGTTTTTT CASNGGELFF TRBJ2-2 NA TRBV2 few
TGTGCCAGCAGTCCCGGACCTAGCGGGGGACGCGCCGGGGAGCTGTTTTTT CASSPGPSGGRAGELFF TRBJ2-2 TRBD2 TRBV12-3/TRBV12-4 many
TGTGCCAGCAACCAAAGAGACAGCGACTACGAGCAGTACTTC CASNQRDSDYEQYF TRBJ2-7 NA TRBV11-2 NA
TGCAGCGTTGTTGTCAGGGGGCTCGGAAACACCATATATTTT CSVVVRGLGNTIYF TRBJ1-3 TRBD1 TRBV29-1 NA